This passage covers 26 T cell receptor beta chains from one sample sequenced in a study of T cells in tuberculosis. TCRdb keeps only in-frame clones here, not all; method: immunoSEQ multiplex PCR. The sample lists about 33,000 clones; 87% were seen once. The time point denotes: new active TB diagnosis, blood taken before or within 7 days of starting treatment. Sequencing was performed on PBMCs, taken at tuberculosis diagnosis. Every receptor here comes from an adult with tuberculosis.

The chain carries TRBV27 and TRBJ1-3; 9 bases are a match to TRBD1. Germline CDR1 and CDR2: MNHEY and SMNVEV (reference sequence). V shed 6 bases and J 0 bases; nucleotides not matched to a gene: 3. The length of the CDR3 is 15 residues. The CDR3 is CASRPQGASGNTIYF. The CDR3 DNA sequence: TGTGCCAGCAGGCCACAGGGGGCCTCTGGAAACACCATATATTTT.

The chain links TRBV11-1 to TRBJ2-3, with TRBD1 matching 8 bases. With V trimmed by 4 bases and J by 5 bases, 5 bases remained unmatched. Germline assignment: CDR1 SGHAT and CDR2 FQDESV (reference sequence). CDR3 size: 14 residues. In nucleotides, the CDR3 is TGTGCCAGCAGCTACGGACAGGGACGAGATACGCAGTATTTT. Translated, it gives CASSYGQGRDTQYF.

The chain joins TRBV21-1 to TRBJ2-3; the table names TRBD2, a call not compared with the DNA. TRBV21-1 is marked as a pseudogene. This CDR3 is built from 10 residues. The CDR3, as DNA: TGTGCCAGCACCTCAGATACGCAGTATTTT. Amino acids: CASTSDTQYF.

The CDR3 region is CASSPDRGGDTQYF. The CDR3 nucleotides are TGTGCCAGCAGCCCGGACAGGGGCGGGGATACGCAGTATTTT. The chain joins TRBV7-2 to TRBJ2-3, with 9 positions matching TRBD1. Trimming took 5 bases from V and 6 from J; bases not matched to a gene: 6. This CDR3 is built from 14 residues. The germline gives CDR1 SGHTA, CDR2 FQGNSA.

Here the CDR3 DNA reads TGTGCCAGCAGCTTACGCGGAGAATTCAATCAGCCCCAGCATTTT. Translated, it gives CASSLRGEFNQPQHF. The chain has TRBV7-8 and TRBJ1-5; D remains ambiguous. V lost 2 bases, J lost 3 bases, and 11 bases lay in between. Germline V gene data show CDR1 as SGHVS and CDR2 as FQNEAQ. The CDR3 extends over 15 amino acids.

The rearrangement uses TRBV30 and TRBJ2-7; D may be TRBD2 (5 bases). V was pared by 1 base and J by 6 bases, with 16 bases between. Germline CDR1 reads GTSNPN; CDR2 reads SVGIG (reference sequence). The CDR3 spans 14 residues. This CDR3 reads CAWSASLALSEQYF. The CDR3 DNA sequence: TGTGCCTGGAGTGCGAGTCTAGCATTAAGCGAGCAGTACTTC.

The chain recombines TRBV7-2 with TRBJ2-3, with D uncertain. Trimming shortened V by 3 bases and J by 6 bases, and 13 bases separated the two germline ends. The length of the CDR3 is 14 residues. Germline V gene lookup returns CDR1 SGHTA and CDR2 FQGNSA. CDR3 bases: TGTGCCAGCAGCTTGGTTGGCGGCCCCGATACGCAGTATTTT. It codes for CASSLVGGPDTQYF.

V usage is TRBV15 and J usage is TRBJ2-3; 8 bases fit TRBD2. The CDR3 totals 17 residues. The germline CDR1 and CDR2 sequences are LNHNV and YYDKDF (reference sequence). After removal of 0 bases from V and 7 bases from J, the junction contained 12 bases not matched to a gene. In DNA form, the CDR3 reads TGTGCCACCAGCAGAGAAGGGTTCGGGCCTAGCGGGTATACGCAGTATTTT. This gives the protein CATSREGFGPSGYTQYF.

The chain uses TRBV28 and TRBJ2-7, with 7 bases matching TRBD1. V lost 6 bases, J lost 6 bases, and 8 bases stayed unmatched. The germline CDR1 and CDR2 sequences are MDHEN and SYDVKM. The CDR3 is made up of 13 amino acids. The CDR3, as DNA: TGTGCCAGCAGGCGTTACAGGGGCTCCGAGCAGTACTTC. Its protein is CASRRYRGSEQYF.

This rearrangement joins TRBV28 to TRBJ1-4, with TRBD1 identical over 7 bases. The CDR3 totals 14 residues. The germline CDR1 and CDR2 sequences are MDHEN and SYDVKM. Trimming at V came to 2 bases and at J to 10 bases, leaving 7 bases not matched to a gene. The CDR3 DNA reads TGTGCCAGCAGTTTAAGAGGGGGCCCCTTAAAACTGTTTTTT. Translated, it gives CASSLRGGPLKLFF.

The CDR3 bases are TGTGCCAGCAGTGAGATCGGGGGTGCCGACCAAGAGACCCAGTACTTC. Encoded protein: CASSEIGGADQETQYF. V and J are TRBV25-1 and TRBJ2-5, with a weak D call TRBD2 (6 bases). CDR1 and CDR2 from the germline V gene are MGHDK and SYGVNS. The V gene lost 3 bases and the J gene lost 0 bases, with 14 bases spanning the gap. CDR3 length: 16 residues.

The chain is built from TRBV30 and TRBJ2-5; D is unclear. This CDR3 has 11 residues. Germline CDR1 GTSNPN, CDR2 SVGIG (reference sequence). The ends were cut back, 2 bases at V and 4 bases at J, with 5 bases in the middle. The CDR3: CAWSPRETQYF. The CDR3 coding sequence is TGTGCCTGGAGTCCCAGAGAGACCCAGTACTTC.

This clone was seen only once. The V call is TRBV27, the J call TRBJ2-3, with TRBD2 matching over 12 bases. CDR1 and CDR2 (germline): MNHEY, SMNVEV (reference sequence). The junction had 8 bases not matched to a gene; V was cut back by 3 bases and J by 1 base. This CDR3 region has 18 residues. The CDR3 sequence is CASSLVTSGGPGTDTQYF. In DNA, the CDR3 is TGTGCCAGCAGTTTGGTTACTAGCGGGGGGCCGGGCACAGATACGCAGTATTTT.

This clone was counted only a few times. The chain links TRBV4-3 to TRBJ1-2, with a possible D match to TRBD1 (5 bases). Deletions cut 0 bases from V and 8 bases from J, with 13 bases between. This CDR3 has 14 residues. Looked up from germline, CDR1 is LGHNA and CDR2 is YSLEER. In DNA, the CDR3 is TGCGCCAGCAGCCAAGATAGAAGGGGTCTCGGCTACACCTTC. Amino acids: CASSQDRRGLGYTF.

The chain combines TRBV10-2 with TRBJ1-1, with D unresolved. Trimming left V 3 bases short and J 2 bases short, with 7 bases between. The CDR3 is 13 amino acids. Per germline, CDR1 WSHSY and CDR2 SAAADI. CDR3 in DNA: TGCGCCAGCAGTGAACTCGTAAACACTGAAGCTTTCTTT. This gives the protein CASSELVNTEAFF.

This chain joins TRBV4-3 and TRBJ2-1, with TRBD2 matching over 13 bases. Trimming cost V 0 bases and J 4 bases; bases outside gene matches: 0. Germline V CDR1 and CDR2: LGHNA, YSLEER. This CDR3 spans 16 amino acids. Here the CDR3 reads CASSQELAGGYNEQFF. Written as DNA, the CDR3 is TGCGCCAGCAGCCAAGAACTAGCGGGGGGGTACAATGAGCAGTTCTTC.

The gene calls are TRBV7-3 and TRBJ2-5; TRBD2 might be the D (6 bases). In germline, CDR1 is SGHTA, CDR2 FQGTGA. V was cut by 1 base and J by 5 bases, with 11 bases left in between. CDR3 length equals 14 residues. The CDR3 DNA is TGTGCCAGCAGCTTAATTCCCCGGGGGGAGACCCAGTACTTC. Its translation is CASSLIPRGETQYF.

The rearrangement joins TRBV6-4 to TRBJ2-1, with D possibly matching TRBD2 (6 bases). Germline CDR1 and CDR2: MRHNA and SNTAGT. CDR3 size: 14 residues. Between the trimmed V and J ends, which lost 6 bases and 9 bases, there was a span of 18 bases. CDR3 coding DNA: TGTGCCAGCAGCTCCGGGACTCCTGGCAGTGAGCAGTTCTTC. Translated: CASSSGTPGSEQFF.

CDR3 bases: TGTGCCTGGAGGGTGAGCGGGACCCAGTACTTC. Encoded protein: CAWRVSGTQYF. V usage is TRBV30 and J usage is TRBJ2-5; D is possibly TRBD2 (5 bases). The CDR3 has 11 residues. Germline loops: CDR1 GTSNPN, CDR2 SVGIG (reference sequence). V was trimmed by 3 bases and J by 7 bases, leaving 9 bases between them.

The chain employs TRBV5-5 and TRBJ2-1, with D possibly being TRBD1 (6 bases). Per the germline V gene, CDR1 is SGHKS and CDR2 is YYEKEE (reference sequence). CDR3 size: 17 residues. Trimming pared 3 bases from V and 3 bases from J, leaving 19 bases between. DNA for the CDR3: TGTGCCAGCAGCTCCCGACAGGACCTAATACACTACAATGAGCAGTTCTTC. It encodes CASSSRQDLIHYNEQFF.

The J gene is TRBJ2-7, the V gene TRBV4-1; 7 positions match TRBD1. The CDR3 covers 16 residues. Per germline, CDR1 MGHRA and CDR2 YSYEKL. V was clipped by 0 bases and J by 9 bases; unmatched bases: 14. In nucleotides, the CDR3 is TGCGCCAGCAGCCAAGAACTTGAGACAGGGCCCGGTCGGCAGTACTTC. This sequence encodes CASSQELETGPGRQYF.

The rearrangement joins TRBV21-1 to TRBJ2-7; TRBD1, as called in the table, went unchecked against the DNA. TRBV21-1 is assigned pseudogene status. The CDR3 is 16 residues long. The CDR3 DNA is TGTGCCAGCAGCTTGCAATGGACAAATATGTCCTACGAGCAGTACTTC. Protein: CASSLQWTNMSYEQYF.

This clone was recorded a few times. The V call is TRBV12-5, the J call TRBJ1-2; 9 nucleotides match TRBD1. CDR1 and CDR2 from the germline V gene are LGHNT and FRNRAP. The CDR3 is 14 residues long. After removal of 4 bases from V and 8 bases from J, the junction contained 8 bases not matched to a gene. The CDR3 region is CASGSGQGLRGYTF. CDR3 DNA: TGTGCTAGTGGTTCGGGACAGGGATTACGGGGCTACACCTTC.

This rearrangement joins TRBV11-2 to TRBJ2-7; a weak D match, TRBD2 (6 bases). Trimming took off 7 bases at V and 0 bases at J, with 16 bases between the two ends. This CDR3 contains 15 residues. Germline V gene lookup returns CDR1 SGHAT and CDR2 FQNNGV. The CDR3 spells CASTPRGSSSYEQYF. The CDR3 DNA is TGTGCCAGCACTCCCCGGGGGAGCAGCTCCTACGAGCAGTACTTC.

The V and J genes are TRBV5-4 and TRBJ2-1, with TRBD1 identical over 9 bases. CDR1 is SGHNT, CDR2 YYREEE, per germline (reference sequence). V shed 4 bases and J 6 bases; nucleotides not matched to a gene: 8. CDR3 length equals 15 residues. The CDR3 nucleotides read TGTGCCAGCAGCGGGAACCGGGACAGGGCCAATGAGCAGTTCTTC. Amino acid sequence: CASSGNRDRANEQFF.

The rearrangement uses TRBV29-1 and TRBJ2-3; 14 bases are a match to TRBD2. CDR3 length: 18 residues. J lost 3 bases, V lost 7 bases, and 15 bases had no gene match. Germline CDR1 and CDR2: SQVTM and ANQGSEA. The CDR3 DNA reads TGCAGCGCTCACTCGGCGGGGACTAGCGGGAGCACAACAGATACGCAGTATTTT. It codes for CSAHSAGTSGSTTDTQYF.